This paragraph covers one T cell receptor beta chain sequence. The same CDR3 is also encoded by other DNA sequences in this sample. This sample was taken from a study of blood T cell repertoires in COVID-19. In the authors' methods: Amplification with reference gene primers provided the estimates of nucleated cell counts. TCRdb's table, derived via immunoSEQ multiplex PCR, lists solely in-frame clones and lacks some. That table furnishes V, J and clone size, whereas the DNA furnished D and trimming. The repertoire has 280,000 or so clones, around 90% of them found once; the top ten carry 1.5% to 2%. This CDR3 contains 15 residues. Germline CDR1 and CDR2: LGHNA and YSLEER. Trimming took off 1 base at V and 2 bases at J, with 9 bases between the two ends. Ages ranged from roughly 18 to 100 years, with residence in some 25 US areas. The study assigned cohorts using participant-reported clinical history.

This rearrangement joins TRBV4-3 to TRBJ2-1, with D possibly TRBD1 on 6 matching bases. The clonotype originates from a woman aged 18-29 years with acute COVID-19. The material sequenced was PBMCs or T cells enriched from blood (not recorded which). The DNA of the CDR3 is TGCGCCAGCAGCCAAGGGACAGCGACCTACAATGAGCAGTTCTTC. Its translation: CASSQGTATYNEQFF.